What follows describes a single T cell receptor beta chain. This record comes from a study of blood T cell repertoires in COVID-19. Study context: Some COVID-19 samples were acute and others convalescent; all came from the United States, Italy and Spain. T cells, B-cell-depleted T cells, or PBMCs provided the cDNA or gDNA that served as material.

V was cut by 5 bases and J by 3 bases, with 13 bases left in between. The CDR3 is 14 amino acids. Germline lookup yields CDR1 MDHEN and CDR2 SYDVKM. Original processing notes: For nucleated cells, counts were estimated from reference gene primer amplification. Generated by immunoSEQ multiplex PCR, the TCRdb table keeps only in-frame clones and is missing some. V, J and clone size derive from that table, while D and trimming were established from the DNA sequence. This sample yields 90,000 to 150,000 clones, of which 70% to 90% are seen a single time; 3% to 5% belongs to the top ten. The rearrangement joins TRBV28 to TRBJ1-2; weak D call: TRBD1 (6 bases). This TCR was sampled from a man between 60 and 75 years old with acute or convalescent COVID-19. The material sequenced was peripheral blood. CDR3: CASSISGQYYGYTF. The DNA of the CDR3 is TGTGCCAGCAGTATCTCAGGACAGTACTATGGCTACACCTTC.